Included here is one T cell receptor (beta chain) sequence, with context. Its antigen target is currently unknown. Per-base qualities were not stored, and no clone one base away is much larger. The cohort comprised hundreds of healthy bone marrow donors. At the time of sampling, every cohort member was nominally healthy, though immune exposures that went unrecorded were likely present. The donor was CMV seropositive and was included in the group of about 290 seropositive cohort members. Every donor gave a peripheral blood sample, and the peripheral blood mononuclear cells from that sample were used for TCR beta sequencing. The Qiagen DNeasy Blood Extraction Kit was used to extract genomic DNA from the blood cell samples. The sample comes from a study of cytomegalovirus exposure and HLA in healthy donors (TCRdb year 2017). At the level of the whole study: In an earlier analysis of about 560 of the donors, around 300 Gb of sequence data and 120 million or so unique TCR beta sequences from about 190 million T cells were reported. An early release that covered about 600 HLA-typed donors contained around 300 gigabases of sequencing data and some 87 million unique TCR sequences. Of the roughly 400 genotyped donors, approximately 82% fell in the genetic ancestry cluster associated with self-reported Caucasian donors. The study aimed to test whether cataloging public T cell receptors could reveal signatures of past pathogen exposure. The study used immunosequencing to profile the T cell repertoires of 666 subjects and linked those repertoires to cytomegalovirus serostatus. Along with the approximately 700-subject first cohort, a separate validation cohort of roughly 110 different subjects was used. The study combined high-throughput TCR immunosequencing, statistical association of individual TCRs with disease status, and machine learning to predict cytomegalovirus infection status. To study patterns of TCR occurrence, a later analysis re-analyzed previously published TCR beta repertoires from around 670 donors and added high-resolution HLA genotyping. In the later analysis, no new phenotypic data were used to find candidate immune exposures; instead, reliance was placed on TCR beta sequences and their occurrence across donors. An earlier analysis of fewer than 700 of the donors applied high-throughput TCR beta sequencing to assess whether each TCR beta V gene segment acted as functional or pseudogenic. Donor age, sex, ethnicity and CMV serostatus were compiled alongside the repertoire data. A later genetic analysis took genome-wide SNP genotypes for about three fifths of the roughly 700 donors and used that subset as a discovery cohort. All discovery cohort repertoires had been generated using a single sequencing platform. HLA typing covered class I and class II loci at four-digit resolution. The number of typed donors differed by locus: roughly 620-640 for A, B, C, DRB1 and DQB1; approximately 520 for DQA1; some 610 for DPA1; and some 450 for DPB1. A handful of DR-DQ haplotypes were handled as single units for association and clustering because linkage in the cohort was strong. Among approximately 370 genotyped donors of the cohort, an average of around 250,000 unique TCR beta nucleotide sequences was sequenced per donor, of which roughly 17% were non-productive. Study-level results and caveats: Three of the identified cytomegalovirus-associated TCR beta chains were confirmed in vitro to be specific for cytomegalovirus antigens. In a later analysis, TCR association rates were found to vary across HLA loci, with the most associated TCRs seen for DRB1 alleles and the fewest for HLA-C alleles. Because HLA typing was unavailable for some donors at each locus, only the typed subset was used in association tests. When HLA alleles, especially DR and DQ, strongly co-occurred, attributing TCR associations to individual alleles was difficult. In an earlier analysis of some 550 of the donors, most TCR beta V segments were observed in productive rearrangements about 87% or about 30% of the time, broadly matching IMGT annotations. A later analysis found that most CMV-associated TCR beta chains appeared HLA-restricted, with HLA associations seemingly driven largely by CMV exposure. A later genetic analysis associated a missense DCLRE1C variant with V-gene and J-gene trimming of TCR beta chains, and an independent cohort replicated the association. A total of around 150 TCR beta chains were listed by the study as associated with cytomegalovirus. Approximately 18 rarely observed V segments, including chromosome 9 orphons, were excluded from the earlier analysis of about 610 of the donors because counts were too low. The presence/absence analyses assumed that sequencing depth was roughly uniform across donors, and that assumption may not be true. This cohort had only TCR beta chains sequenced, and the lack of alpha or paired-chain data limited which features could be detected. A later analysis associated about 17,000 TCR beta sequences with specific HLA alleles at a false discovery rate of 0.05. The authors suggested that the approach could potentially be extended to other disease states and immunological phenotypes. The only immune exposure information available for the cohort was CMV serostatus. Correlated functional status among segregating V segments might be attributable to linkage disequilibrium, but an unknown experimental factor could not be ruled out. A group of highly shared sequence variants was considered likely to be a technical artifact of the sequencing pipeline. According to a later genetic analysis, donors in an Asian-associated ancestry cluster had fewer N-insertions in productive TCRs than the approximately 670-donor mean. The classifier was reported to diagnose cytomegalovirus status with high specificity and sensitivity in both the original cohort and the validation cohort. Across donors, most TCR sequences were observed very rarely, whereas some public TCRs were present in many individuals. Some IMGT-functional V segments, including TRBV6-2 and TRBV6-3, could not be told apart with the 87-base-pair reads, so those segments were excluded. A further reported finding was that TCR beta sequences accurately predicted the HLA-A and HLA-B alleles for most subjects in the first cohort. In a later analysis, HLA-associated TCR beta chains showed more clonal expansion and lower generation probabilities than non-associated chains that were equally common. In a later analysis, several top co-occurrence clusters were reported to appear linked to parvovirus B19, influenza, CMV and Epstein-Barr virus.

The library was made by the immunoSEQ multiplex PCR assay. For the multiplex PCR, a mixture combining 60 forward primers for TCR Vbeta segments and 13 reverse primers for TCR Jbeta segments was used. The CDR3 region of rearranged TCR beta genes was amplified from genomic DNA by a multiplex PCR assay. The amplified TCR beta libraries were sequenced on the Illumina HiSeq System as 87-base-pair reads. From the authors' description of their analysis: In a later analysis, around 80 million unique TCR beta chains were counted across the 650 to 700 repertoires, and around 10 million of these chains were shared by at least two donors. Raw reads were error-corrected and collapsed into unique sequences with a nearest-neighbor algorithm that merged closely related sequences to remove PCR and sequencing errors. Alignment of CDR3 sequences to IMGT reference sequences was used to assign V, D and J gene segments. For a sequence to be retained, a match of at least six nucleotides to both a V gene segment and a J gene segment was required. A rearrangement counted as productive if the CDR3 had no stop codons and remained in frame with V and J, and every other rearrangement counted as non-productive. Following IMGT convention, CDR3 was defined as the stretch from the second conserved V-encoded cysteine to the conserved J-encoded phenylalanine. The earlier analysis of some 580 of the donors excluded any sequence lacking an unambiguous match to a single V gene segment. An earlier analysis of several hundred of the donors called V segments functional above 56.7% productive rearrangements and segregating when the between-donor standard deviation exceeded 5%. A statistical classification framework was built for diagnosing cytomegalovirus status from the catalog of TCR beta chain sequences. In a later analysis, TCR nucleotide sequences were compared against IMGT/GENE-DB human TR gene sequences so that V and J genes could be assigned. In a later analysis, CDR3 sequences and most-parsimonious VDJ recombination scenarios were assigned using the TCRdist pipeline. In a later analysis, each TCR beta chain was defined by its CDR3 amino acid sequence together with its V-gene family, and reads lacking a unique V-gene family were excluded. As a way to deal with suspected cross-contamination and a sequencing artifact, a later analysis dropped roughly 600 nucleotide sequences that were highly shared and had low generation probability. In a later analysis, a clonal expansion index was calculated for each public chain from normalized within-repertoire ranks of inferred template counts. A later analysis computed generation probabilities with a VDJ recombination model fitted to out-of-frame rearrangements, and checked the results against IGoR. A later analysis scored TCR-TCR, TCR-HLA and TCR-CMV co-occurrence with hypergeometric tests, applying a repertoire-size bias correction to TCR pairs. In a later analysis, false discovery rates were estimated by permuting HLA or CMV assignments 20 times. In a later analysis, co-occurring TCRs were grouped using DBSCAN, with TCRdist sequence similarity added in when clustering inside HLA-allele-positive subsets. For co-occurrence clustering, repertoires with fewer than 30,000 or more than 120,000 public chains were excluded, along with roughly 5 repertoires with anomalous nucleotide sharing. Here the immuneACCESS table is served through TCRdb, limited to in-frame sequences with V and J called. Missing clones are a known gap in these copies; in checked studies unresolved V genes cover under half, and the rest lacks a known reason. The V and J calls and clone size were taken over from that table, and D and trimming were inferred from the DNA. The table for this sample lists over 150,000 clones; more than 75% of them were counted only once. Around 2.5% of the sample rests with the top ten.

From the cysteine up to the phenylalanine, the CDR3 has a length of 14 residues. The retained sequence is limited to the CDR3, 42 bases, with the frame set at the first base. CDR1 and CDR2 are read off the germline V gene as SQVTM and ANQGSEA. The germline ends are 10 bases apart after V is trimmed by 3 bases and J by 0 bases. Sequences were obtained from PBMCs. Recombination joined TRBV29-1 with TRBJ2-3; confidence is insufficient to name the D gene. This TCR derives from a young man in good health and CMV-seropositive. In nucleotide form, the sequence is TGCAGCGTTGACGGTACCACTAGCACAGATACGCAGTATTTT. It translates as CSVDGTTSTDTQYF.